This T cell receptor (beta chain) came from a study of blood T cells in healthy people across ages. Findings of the study overall: TCR beta diversity tracked closely with naive T cell percentage.

A sample-barcoded 5' primer and a J-beta primer mix were used in a second PCR of about 7 to 11 cycles. MiXCR, applied by TCRdb to the 5' RACE reads, yields one record per CDR3 protein. The sample includes approximately 900,000 distinct CDR3 sequences, about 28% of them seen just once. This clonotype has just a few counts. What it recognizes is unknown. Trimming removed 4 bases at V and 3 bases at J, with 12 bases between. This CDR3 has 14 amino acids. CDR1 and CDR2 from the germline V gene are SGHRS and YFSETQ. These same records also appear under a second study, on T cells of mothers and their children. That work contributes: Each child gave around 3 million TCR beta CDR3 reads (each mother, over 10 million). When mothers and children were related, their normalized repertoire overlap, which was always slightly higher, did not differ significantly from that of unrelated pairs. Persisting microchimeric T cell clones went undetected.

Sequenced input: blood. The rearrangement joins TRBV5-1 to TRBJ2-3; tentative D call: TRBD2 (5 bases). The clonotype was recovered from a woman in her forties in good health. The CDR3 nucleotides read TGCGCCAGCAGCACTGAGAGAGGGACAGATACGCAGTATTTT. Its translation is CASSTERGTDTQYF.